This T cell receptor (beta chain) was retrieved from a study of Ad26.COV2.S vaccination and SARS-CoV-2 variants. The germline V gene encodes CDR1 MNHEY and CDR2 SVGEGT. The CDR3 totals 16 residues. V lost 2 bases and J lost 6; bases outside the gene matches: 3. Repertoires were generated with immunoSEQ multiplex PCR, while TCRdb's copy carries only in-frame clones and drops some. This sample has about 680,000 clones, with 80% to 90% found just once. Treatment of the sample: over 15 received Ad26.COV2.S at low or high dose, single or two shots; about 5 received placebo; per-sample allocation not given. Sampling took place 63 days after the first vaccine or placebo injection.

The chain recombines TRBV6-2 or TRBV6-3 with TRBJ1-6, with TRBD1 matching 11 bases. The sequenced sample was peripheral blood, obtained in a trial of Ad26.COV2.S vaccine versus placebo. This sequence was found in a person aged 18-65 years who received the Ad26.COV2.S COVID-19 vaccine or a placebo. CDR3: CASSYVGQGANSPLHF. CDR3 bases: TGTGCCAGCAGTTACGTTGGACAGGGGGCTAATTCACCCCTCCACTTT.